This record looks at one T cell receptor (beta chain) sequence and its context. Its antigen is undetermined. As for treatment: roughly 10-day PBMC culture with coronavirus spike peptide pools or control peptides (ViraFEST assay). Prior to the COVID-19 pandemic (2011-2018), the unexposed donor's CD4+ T cells were collected. As cell numbers allowed, unexposed-donor CD4+ T cells faced SARS-CoV-2 S/N and four cold-coronavirus spikes. This entry belongs to a study of vaccination and CD4 T cells after COVID-19. Looking at the study overall: Post-vaccination samples were procured at a median of around 72 days following dose two (range 14 to 241). Study-level points and caveats: Only after vaccination were a median about 87% of convalescents' reactive clones seen.

The junction had 3 bases not matched to a gene; V was cut back by 4 bases and J by 3 bases. Germline CDR1 and CDR2: MNHEY and SVGEGT. The CDR3 is 13 residues long. The Oncomine TCR Beta short-read assay sequenced DNA from cultured CD4+ T cells. CD4+ T cells were cultured, and genomic DNA was extracted from them. From the PCR reads, TCRdb called clonotypes with MiXCR, one entry per CDR3 protein. Among 6,000 to 8,000 distinct CDR3 sequences listed, about 45% were seen once. This chain connects TRBV6-2 or TRBV6-3 to TRBJ2-7; 7 bases line up with TRBD1. The source is a human donor in good health. Sequencing used CD4+ T cells from blood, cultured in vitro. The CDR3 here is CASSSDRYYEQYF. CDR3 nucleotides: TGTGCCAGCAGTTCGGACAGGTACTACGAGCAGTACTTC.